The 27 T cell receptor beta chains reported below all come from one sample, sequenced in a study of memory CD4+ T cells and cytomegalovirus serostatus. The table came from immunoSEQ multiplex PCR; TCRdb's copy has only in-frame clones and leaves some out. The data contain around 40,000 clones, nearly 80% of them singletons. Single viable CD3+CD4+CD8-CD45RO+ cells were sorted as the memory CD4+ T cells. What was sequenced was memory CD4+ T cells from blood. The receptors shown here come from an adult in good health and CMV-seronegative.

The J gene is TRBJ1-2, the V gene TRBV2; 8 bases align to TRBD1. CDR3 size: 14 residues. Germline CDR1 reads SNHLY; CDR2 reads FYNNEI. V shed 4 bases, J shed 6 bases, and the junction held 7 bases outside the gene matches. The CDR3 protein is CASSVEQGANGYTF. As DNA, the CDR3 is TGTGCCAGCAGTGTCGAGCAGGGGGCAAATGGCTACACCTTC.

This clone was picked up a small number of times. The chain employs TRBV29-1 and TRBJ1-1; D is possibly TRBD1 (5 bases). V lost 3 bases to trimming and J lost 11 bases, with 13 bases between them. This CDR3 has 11 residues. Germline V gives CDR1 SQVTM, CDR2 ANQGSEA. As DNA, the CDR3 is TGCAGCGTTGAGACCGGGACGTTGGCTTTCTTT. Protein sequence: CSVETGTLAFF.

The chain links TRBV11-2 to TRBJ2-3, with 10 bases lining up with TRBD1. The trim removed 4 bases at V and 0 bases at J, leaving 7 bases unmatched. This CDR3 region has 17 residues. Germline V CDR1 and CDR2: SGHAT, FQNNGV. The CDR3 loop reads CASSYRQGALSTDTQYF. CDR3 in DNA: TGTGCCAGCAGCTACCGACAGGGGGCCCTTAGCACAGATACGCAGTATTTT.

The chain carries TRBV30 and TRBJ2-1, with 11 bases that match TRBD1. In germline, CDR1 is GTSNPN, CDR2 SVGIG (reference sequence). Trimming at V came to 4 bases and at J to 7 bases, leaving 9 bases not matched to a gene. The CDR3 runs 15 residues. The DNA of the CDR3 is TGTGCCTGGACGTCGGACAGGGGGCGCCGGAATGAGCAGTTCTTC. This sequence encodes CAWTSDRGRRNEQFF.

The chain employs TRBV6-5 and TRBJ2-1; 8 bases map to TRBD2. In germline, CDR1 is MNHEY, CDR2 SVGAGI. The junction had 14 bases not matched to a gene; V was cut back by 9 bases and J by 7 bases. The CDR3 runs to 15 residues. CDR3 in amino acids: CASTRGGSGRNEQFF. Written as DNA, the CDR3 is TGTGCCAGTACCCGGGGGGGCAGTGGGAGGAATGAGCAGTTCTTC.

The chain recombines TRBV7-7 with TRBJ2-1, with unresolved D. The CDR3 covers 15 residues. CDR1 and CDR2 (germline): SSHAT, FNYEAQ (reference sequence). V lost 5 bases to trimming and J lost 3 bases, with 14 bases between them. As DNA, the CDR3 is TGTGCCAGCAGCGCAGACGTGGCGAGCTACAATGAGCAGTTCTTC. Protein product: CASSADVASYNEQFF.

The genes are TRBV2 and TRBJ2-6; TRBD1 matches 8 bases. The CDR3 extends over 18 amino acids. Germline-derived CDR1 and CDR2 are SNHLY and FYNNEI. With V trimmed by 6 bases and J by 3 bases, 13 bases remained unmatched. The CDR3 region has the DNA TGTGCCAGCAGCCTTACCCCGCAGGGGGCGCTTGGGGCCAACGTCCTGACTTTC. Amino acid sequence: CASSLTPQGALGANVLTF.

The CDR3 sequence is CASSLDTPGTENSPLHF. CDR3 coding DNA: TGCGCCAGCAGCTTAGATACACCCGGGACAGAGAATTCACCCCTCCACTTT. This rearrangement joins TRBV5-1 to TRBJ1-6; TRBD1 matches 7 bases. The ends lost 2 bases at V and 7 bases at J; junction bases unmatched: 12. The CDR3 is 17 residues long. Germline V gene lookup returns CDR1 SGHRS and CDR2 YFSETQ. The full variable domain, its missing parts supplied by reference TRBV5-1 and TRBJ1-6, is KAGVTQTPRYLIKTRGQQVTLSCSPISGHRSVSWYQQTPGQGLQFLFEYFSETQRNKGNFPGRFSGRQFSNSRSEMNVSTLELGDSALYLCASSLDTPGTENSPLHFGNGTRLTVT.

This chain connects TRBV5-6 to TRBJ2-3; TRBD2 agrees at 9 bases. The CDR3 is 18 amino acids. The trim removed 2 bases at V and 2 bases at J, leaving 12 bases unmatched. CDR1 is SGHDT, CDR2 YYEEEE, per germline. CDR3 bases: TGTGCCAGCAGCTTAGGGCTAGCGGGGAACTTTTTCACAGATACGCAGTATTTT. Translating it yields CASSLGLAGNFFTDTQYF.

The chain recombines TRBV7-9 with TRBJ2-3; 9 nucleotides agree with TRBD1. The germline gives CDR1 SEHNR, CDR2 FQNEAQ (reference sequence). With V trimmed by 6 bases and J by 3 bases, 16 bases remained unmatched. There are 18 residues in the CDR3. The CDR3 nucleotides are TGTGCCAGCAGTAAGAGGGGGACAGACAGGGGGATTACAGATACGCAGTATTTT. This gives the protein CASSKRGTDRGITDTQYF.

This chain links TRBV7-8 with TRBJ2-5; 9 nucleotides align to TRBD2. V lost 5 bases and J lost 2; bases outside the gene matches: 9. The CDR3 spans 16 residues. CDR1 is SGHVS, CDR2 FQNEAQ, per germline. The CDR3 DNA reads TGTGCCAGCAGCCCCCAAGCGGGGGGCCAGCAAGAGACCCAGTACTTC. This sequence encodes CASSPQAGGQQETQYF.

CDR3 region: CASSPLGSGGAGELFF. The CDR3 DNA reads as TGTGCCAGCAGCCCACTCGGTAGCGGGGGAGCCGGGGAGCTGTTTTTT. The rearrangement uses TRBV14 and TRBJ2-2, with 9 bases lining up with TRBD2. Germline lookup yields CDR1 SGHDN and CDR2 FVKESK. This CDR3 comprises 16 residues. The junction had 9 bases not matched to a gene; V was cut back by 4 bases and J by 6 bases.

The CDR3 nucleotides read TGTGCCAGCAGTTCGACTGGCAATTCACCCCTCCACTTT. Amino acid sequence: CASSSTGNSPLHF. The chain carries TRBV6-5 and TRBJ1-6; no definite D call. Trimming left V 4 bases short and J 7 bases short, with 8 bases between. Germline CDR1 MNHEY, CDR2 SVGAGI. This CDR3 has 13 amino acids.

V gene TRBV5-5 combines with J gene TRBJ1-5; D remains ambiguous. Trimming removed 2 bases from V and 15 bases from J, with 21 bases in between. The CDR3 has 14 amino acids. Germline V gives CDR1 SGHKS, CDR2 YYEKEE (reference sequence). The CDR3 region has the DNA TGTGCCAGCAGCTTAGGCCTAGGAGACCCCAACTGGCATTTT. This translates into CASSLGLGDPNWHF.

This clone occurred a few times. Different DNA sequences within this sample yield the same CDR3. The gene calls are TRBV2 and TRBJ1-5; weak D call: TRBD1 (5 bases). CDR1 is SNHLY and CDR2 is FYNNEI in the germline V gene. The CDR3 has 13 residues. V shed 4 bases and J shed 4 bases, with 8 bases lying between them. CDR3 region: CASSVGENQPQHF. The CDR3, as DNA: TGTGCCAGCAGTGTGGGGGAGAATCAGCCCCAGCATTTT.

The chain joins TRBV2 to TRBJ1-1; 7 bases match TRBD1. From germline, CDR1 is SNHLY and CDR2 FYNNEI. The V segment lost 7 bases and the J segment 1 base; nucleotides outside the gene matches: 6. CDR3 length equals 14 residues. CDR3 sequence: CASIRDRANTEAFF. The CDR3 bases are TGTGCCAGCATCCGAGACAGGGCGAACACTGAAGCTTTCTTT.

The chain links TRBV4-2 to TRBJ2-3; a possible D gene is TRBD2 (7 bases). Trimming left V 4 bases short and J 4 bases short, with 9 bases between. This CDR3 has 13 amino acids. CDR1 is LGHNA and CDR2 is YNFKEQ in the germline V gene. CDR3 residues: CASSRGGSDTQYF. The CDR3, as DNA: TGTGCCAGCAGCCGGGGGGGCTCAGATACGCAGTATTTT.

The gene calls are TRBV12-5 and TRBJ1-4; D call uncertain. Germline lookup yields CDR1 LGHNT and CDR2 FRNRAP. This CDR3 contains 13 residues. Between the trimmed V and J ends, which lost 0 bases and 8 bases, there was a span of 7 bases. The CDR3 DNA reads as TGTGCTAGTGGTTTGGTATACGCCGAAAAACTGTTTTTT. It translates to CASGLVYAEKLFF. Full variable domain (outside the CDR3, taken from reference TRBV12-5 and TRBJ1-4): DARVTQTPRHKVTEMGQEVTMRCQPILGHNTVFWYRQTMMQGLELLAYFRNRAPLDDSGMPKDRFSAEMPDATLATLKIQPSEPRDSAVYFCASGLVYAEKLFFGSGTQLSVL.

CDR3: CASSSALLSDTQYF. As DNA, the CDR3 is TGTGCCAGCAGCTCGGCCCTCCTGTCAGATACGCAGTATTTT. This chain links TRBV5-4 with TRBJ2-3; D is unresolved. CDR3 length: 14 residues. Trimming took 3 bases from V and 4 from J, leaving 12 bases between them. Germline V gene lookup returns CDR1 SGHNT and CDR2 YYREEE (reference sequence).

The rearrangement uses TRBV5-1 and TRBJ1-4; TRBD1 matches 7 bases. The CDR3 consists of 16 residues. J gave up 3 bases and V 4 bases, and 9 bases lay outside the gene matches. Germline lookup yields CDR1 SGHRS and CDR2 YFSETQ. In nucleotides, the CDR3 is TGCGCCAGCAGCCTACTTCCGGGACAGTCTAATGAAAAACTGTTTTTT. Protein sequence: CASSLLPGQSNEKLFF.

The gene calls are TRBV19 and TRBJ2-3; TRBD1 might be the D (7 bases). This CDR3 is 15 amino acids long. V was trimmed by 7 bases and J by 3 bases, leaving 17 bases between them. The germline V gene has CDR1 LNHDA and CDR2 SQIVND (reference sequence). For the CDR3, the DNA is TGTGCCAGTACCCTGAGACAGGGAGGAACAGATACGCAGTATTTT. Amino acid sequence: CASTLRQGGTDTQYF.

The chain is built from TRBV10-3 and TRBJ2-2; D remains ambiguous. Germline CDR1 ENHRY, CDR2 SYGVKD. V was shortened by 2 bases and J by 2 bases, with 6 bases between the two germline ends. This CDR3 is built from 14 residues. The CDR3 DNA reads as TGTGCCATCAGTGAGCGGGCTAACACCGGGGAGCTGTTTTTT. This gives the protein CAISERANTGELFF.

The table lists this clone with a few counts. This chain links TRBV9 with TRBJ2-3, with a weak D call TRBD1 (5 bases). V lost 6 bases and J 4 bases, leaving 18 bases between the germline ends. The CDR3 sequence is 15 residues long. Germline values: CDR1 SGDLS, CDR2 YYNGEE. CDR3 DNA: TGTGCCAGCAACGAAGATGGGGCAGGAGCAGATACGCAGTATTTT. Encoded protein: CASNEDGAGADTQYF.

This clone was detected only once. CDR3 in DNA: TGTGCCAGCAGTGAAAGGACTAGCGGGGTTGGAGATACGCAGTATTTT. Protein: CASSERTSGVGDTQYF. The V gene is TRBV6-1, the J gene TRBJ2-3; 12 bases match TRBD2. V shed 2 bases, J shed 5 bases, and the junction held 5 bases outside the gene matches. The CDR3 contains 16 residues. Looked up from germline, CDR1 is MNHNS and CDR2 is SASEGT.

This chain uses TRBV5-1 with TRBJ2-7, with no clear D. The CDR3 extends over 16 amino acids. CDR1 and CDR2 (germline): SGHRS, YFSETQ. Trimming stripped 0 bases from V and 3 bases from J, with 16 bases between. This CDR3 is CASSLAGALDLYEQYF. The CDR3 DNA reads as TGCGCCAGCAGCTTGGCCGGAGCGCTCGACCTCTACGAGCAGTACTTC.

The rearrangement joins TRBV7-6 to TRBJ1-4; perhaps TRBD1 as D (5 bases). Germline CDR1 is SGHVS and CDR2 is FNYEAQ. This CDR3 region has 17 residues. V lost 1 base and J lost 3, with 15 bases in between. The CDR3 DNA reads TGTGCCAGCAGCTTAGTCGGTCAGGGCAGTCCTAATGAAAAACTGTTTTTT. Its protein is CASSLVGQGSPNEKLFF.

The chain is built from TRBV19 and TRBJ1-2; D gene unclear. The ends were cut back, 4 bases at V and 7 bases at J, with 16 bases in the middle. The CDR3 contains 14 residues. Germline-derived CDR1 and CDR2 are LNHDA and SQIVND (reference sequence). The CDR3 coding sequence is TGTGCCAGTAGTAACCCGGGTACAGAAGGTGGCTACACCTTC. It codes for CASSNPGTEGGYTF.